The clone carrying this T cell receptor beta chain was seen many times. Its target is not known. The data derive from a study of T cell repertoires in cytomegalovirus infection. About the study: The authors used CMV epitopes that were HLA-C-restricted (recently identified) and HLA-B-restricted (well studied). Matching HLA type, along with CMV infection, was indicated by public TCR beta signatures. General study findings and limits: CMV-specific TCR beta clonotypes restricted by HLA-C dominated the ex vivo response.

TCRdb recomputed calls from the reads with MiXCR, one row per CDR3 protein. The sample records about 470,000 distinct CDR3 sequences, about 44% being singletons. V was pared by 5 bases and J by 0 bases, with 11 bases between. Germline V lookup: CDR1 SGHTA, CDR2 FQGNSA. The CDR3 is made up of 15 amino acids. The sample was cultured PBMCs, taken from culture after CMV antigen stimulation. V gene TRBV7-2 combines with J gene TRBJ1-5; D gene ambiguous. The receptor comes from a human donor in good health (CMV status not recorded). Some clones in this sample may be carry-over from other donors' samples. The CDR3: CASSLGPYSNQPQHF. CDR3 sequence (DNA): TGTGCCAGCAGCCTCGGACCTTATAGCAATCAGCCCCAGCATTTT.